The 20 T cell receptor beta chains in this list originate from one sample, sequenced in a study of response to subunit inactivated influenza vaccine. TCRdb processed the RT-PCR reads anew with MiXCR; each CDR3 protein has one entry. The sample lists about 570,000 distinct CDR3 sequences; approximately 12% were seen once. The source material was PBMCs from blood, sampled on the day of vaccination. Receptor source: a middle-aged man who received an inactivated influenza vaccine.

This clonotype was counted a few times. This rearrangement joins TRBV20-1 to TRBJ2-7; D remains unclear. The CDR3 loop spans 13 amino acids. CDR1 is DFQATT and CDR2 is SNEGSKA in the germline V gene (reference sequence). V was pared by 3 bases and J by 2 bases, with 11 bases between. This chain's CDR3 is CSASDGPTYEQYF. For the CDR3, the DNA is TGCAGTGCTAGTGACGGGCCGACCTACGAGCAGTACTTC.

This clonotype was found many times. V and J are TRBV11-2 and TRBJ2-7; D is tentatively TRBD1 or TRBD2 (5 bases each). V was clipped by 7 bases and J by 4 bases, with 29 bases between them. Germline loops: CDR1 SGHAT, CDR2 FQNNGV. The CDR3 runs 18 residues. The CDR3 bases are TGTGCCAGCACCTCTGGGAACGAATGGACGGGGCGAAGTTACGAGCAGTACTTC. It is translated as CASTSGNEWTGRSYEQYF.

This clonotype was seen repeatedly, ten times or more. CDR3 sequence reads: CASSYGAGGLKNIQYF. The CDR3 DNA follows: TGTGCCAGCAGTTACGGGGCAGGAGGCCTTAAAAACATTCAGTACTTC. The rearrangement uses TRBV6-2 or TRBV6-3 and TRBJ2-4; possibly TRBD1 or TRBD2 for D (5 bases each). Trimming stripped 2 bases from V and 4 bases from J, with 15 bases between. The CDR3 covers 16 residues. Looked up from germline, CDR1 is MNHEY and CDR2 is SVGEGT.

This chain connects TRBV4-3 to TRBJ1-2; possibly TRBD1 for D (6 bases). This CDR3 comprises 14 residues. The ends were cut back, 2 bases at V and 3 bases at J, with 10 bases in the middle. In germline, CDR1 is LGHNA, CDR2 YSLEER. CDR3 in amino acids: CASSQSRTDYGYTF. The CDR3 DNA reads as TGCGCCAGCAGCCAATCTAGGACAGACTATGGCTACACCTTC.

The CDR3 DNA reads as TGTGCCACCAGATGGTTCGGCGGTGGCTACACCTTC. It translates to CATRWFGGGYTF. V and J are TRBV15 and TRBJ1-2; D is unclear. Trimming removed 6 bases from V and 7 bases from J, with 12 bases in between. CDR3 length equals 12 residues. Germline lookup yields CDR1 LNHNV and CDR2 YYDKDF (reference sequence).

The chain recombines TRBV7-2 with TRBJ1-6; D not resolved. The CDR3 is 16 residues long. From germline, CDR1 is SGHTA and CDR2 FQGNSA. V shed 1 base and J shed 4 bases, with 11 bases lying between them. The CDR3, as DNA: TGTGCCAGCAGCTTAGGAGGCAGAACATATAATTCACCCCTCCACTTT. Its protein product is CASSLGGRTYNSPLHF. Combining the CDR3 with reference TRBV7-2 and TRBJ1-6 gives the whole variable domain GAGVSQSPSNKVTEKGKDVELRCDPISGHTALYWYRQSLGQGLEFLIYFQGNSAPDKSGLPSDRFSAERTGGSVSTLTIQRTQQEDSAVYLCASSLGGRTYNSPLHFGNGTRLTVT.

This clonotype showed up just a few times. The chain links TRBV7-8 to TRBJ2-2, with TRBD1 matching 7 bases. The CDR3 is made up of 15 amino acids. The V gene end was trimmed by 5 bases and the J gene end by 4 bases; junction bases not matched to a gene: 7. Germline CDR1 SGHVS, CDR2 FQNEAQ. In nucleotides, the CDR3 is TGTGCCAGCAGCGGAAACAGGGGATTCACCGGGGAGCTGTTTTTT. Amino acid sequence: CASSGNRGFTGELFF.

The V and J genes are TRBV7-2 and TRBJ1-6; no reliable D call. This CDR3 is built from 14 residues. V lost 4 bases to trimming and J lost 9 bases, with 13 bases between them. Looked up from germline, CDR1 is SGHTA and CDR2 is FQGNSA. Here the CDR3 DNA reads TGTGCCAGCAGCTCTAGAAGCTTGGGTTCACCCCTCCACTTT. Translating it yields CASSSRSLGSPLHF.

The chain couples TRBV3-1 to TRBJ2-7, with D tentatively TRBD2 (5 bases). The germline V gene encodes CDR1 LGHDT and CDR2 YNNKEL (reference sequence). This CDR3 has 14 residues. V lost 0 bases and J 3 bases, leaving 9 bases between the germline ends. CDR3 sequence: CASSQDQGGYEQYF. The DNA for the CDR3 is TGTGCCAGCAGCCAAGATCAAGGAGGCTACGAGCAGTACTTC.

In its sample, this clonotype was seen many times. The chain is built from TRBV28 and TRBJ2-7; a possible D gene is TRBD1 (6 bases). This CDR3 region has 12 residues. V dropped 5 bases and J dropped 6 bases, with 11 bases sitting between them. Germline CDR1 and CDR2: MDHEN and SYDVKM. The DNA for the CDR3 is TGTGCCAGCAGTCAATGGGGGCGCGAGCAGTACTTC. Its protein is CASSQWGREQYF.

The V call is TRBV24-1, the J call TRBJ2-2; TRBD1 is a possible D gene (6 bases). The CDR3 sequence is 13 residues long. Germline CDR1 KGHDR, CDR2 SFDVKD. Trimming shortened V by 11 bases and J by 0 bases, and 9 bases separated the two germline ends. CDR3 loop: CAIWDTNTGELFF. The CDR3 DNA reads TGTGCCATCTGGGACACGAACACCGGGGAGCTGTTTTTT.

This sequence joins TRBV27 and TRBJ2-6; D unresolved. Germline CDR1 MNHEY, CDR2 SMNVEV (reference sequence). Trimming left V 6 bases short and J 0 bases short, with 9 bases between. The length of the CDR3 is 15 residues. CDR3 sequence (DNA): TGTGCCAGCAGCTCACAATACTCTGGGGCCAACGTCCTGACTTTC. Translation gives CASSSQYSGANVLTF.

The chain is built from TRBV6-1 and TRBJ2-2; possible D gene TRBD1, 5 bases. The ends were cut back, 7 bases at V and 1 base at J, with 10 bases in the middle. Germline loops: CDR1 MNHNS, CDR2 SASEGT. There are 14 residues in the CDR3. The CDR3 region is CASMTTVNTGELFF. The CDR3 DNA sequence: TGTGCCAGCATGACGACAGTGAACACCGGGGAGCTGTTTTTT.

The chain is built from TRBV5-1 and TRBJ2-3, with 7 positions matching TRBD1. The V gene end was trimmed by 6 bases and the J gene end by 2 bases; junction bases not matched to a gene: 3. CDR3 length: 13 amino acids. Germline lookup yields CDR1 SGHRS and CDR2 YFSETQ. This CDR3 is CASKTGATDTQYF. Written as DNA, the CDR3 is TGCGCCAGCAAAACAGGGGCCACAGATACGCAGTATTTT. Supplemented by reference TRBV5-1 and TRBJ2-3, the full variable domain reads KAGVTQTPRYLIKTRGQQVTLSCSPISGHRSVSWYQQTPGQGLQFLFEYFSETQRNKGNFPGRFSGRQFSNSRSEMNVSTLELGDSALYLCASKTGATDTQYFGPGTRLTVL.

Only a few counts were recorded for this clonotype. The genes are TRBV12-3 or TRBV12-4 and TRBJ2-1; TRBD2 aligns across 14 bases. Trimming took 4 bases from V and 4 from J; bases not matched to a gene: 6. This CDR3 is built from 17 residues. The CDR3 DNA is TGTGCCAGCAGTTGGGGACTAGCGGGGGATGCATACAATGAGCAGTTCTTC. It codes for CASSWGLAGDAYNEQFF.

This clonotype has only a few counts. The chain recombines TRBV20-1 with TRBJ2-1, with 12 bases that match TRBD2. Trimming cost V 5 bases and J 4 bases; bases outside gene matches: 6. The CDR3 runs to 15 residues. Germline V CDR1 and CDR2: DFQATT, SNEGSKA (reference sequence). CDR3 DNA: TGCAGTGCTCCGCGGACTAGCGGGATGTACAATGAGCAGTTCTTC. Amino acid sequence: CSAPRTSGMYNEQFF.

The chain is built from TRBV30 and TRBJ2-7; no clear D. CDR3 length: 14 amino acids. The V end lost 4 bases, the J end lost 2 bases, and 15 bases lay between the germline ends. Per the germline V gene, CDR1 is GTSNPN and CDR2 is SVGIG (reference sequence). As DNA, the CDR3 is TGTGCCTGGATCCCTCCAAAGAGTCCCTACGAGCAGTACTTC. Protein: CAWIPPKSPYEQYF.

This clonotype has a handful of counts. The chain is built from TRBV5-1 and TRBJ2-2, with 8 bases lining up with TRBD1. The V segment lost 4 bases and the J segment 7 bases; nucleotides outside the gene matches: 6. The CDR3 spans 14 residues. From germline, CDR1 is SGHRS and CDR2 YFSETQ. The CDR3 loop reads CASSLRTGSGELFF. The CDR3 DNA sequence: TGCGCCAGCAGCCTACGGACAGGGAGCGGGGAGCTGTTTTTT.

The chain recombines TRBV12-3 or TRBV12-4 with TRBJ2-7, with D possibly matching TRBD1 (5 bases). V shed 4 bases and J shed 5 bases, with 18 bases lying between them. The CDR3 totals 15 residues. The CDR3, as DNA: TGTGCCAGCAGTTCCCGCAGGGTAATCAAGGACGAGCAGTACTTC. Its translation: CASSSRRVIKDEQYF.

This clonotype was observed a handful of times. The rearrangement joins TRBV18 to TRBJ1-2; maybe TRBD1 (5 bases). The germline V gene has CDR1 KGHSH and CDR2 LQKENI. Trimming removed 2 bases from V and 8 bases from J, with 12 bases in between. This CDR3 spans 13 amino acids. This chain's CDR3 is CASSPTREGGYTF. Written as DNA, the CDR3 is TGTGCCAGCTCACCAACCAGGGAGGGCGGCTACACCTTC.